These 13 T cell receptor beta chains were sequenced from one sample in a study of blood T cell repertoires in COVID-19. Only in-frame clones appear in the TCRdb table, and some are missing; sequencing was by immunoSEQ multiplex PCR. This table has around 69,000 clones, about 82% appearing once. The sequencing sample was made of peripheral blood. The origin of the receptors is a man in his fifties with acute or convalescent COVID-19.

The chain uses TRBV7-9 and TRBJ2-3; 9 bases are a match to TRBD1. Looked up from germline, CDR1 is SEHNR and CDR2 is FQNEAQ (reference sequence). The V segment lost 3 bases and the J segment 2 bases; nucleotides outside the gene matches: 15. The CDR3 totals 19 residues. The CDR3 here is CASSLGQGSWPRSTDTQYF. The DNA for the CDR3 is TGTGCCAGCAGCTTGGGACAGGGAAGTTGGCCGCGTTCCACAGATACGCAGTATTTT.

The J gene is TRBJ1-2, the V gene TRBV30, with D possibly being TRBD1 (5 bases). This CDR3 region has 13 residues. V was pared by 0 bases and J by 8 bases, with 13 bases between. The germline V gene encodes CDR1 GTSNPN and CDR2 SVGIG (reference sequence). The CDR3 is CAWSVRTPGGYTF. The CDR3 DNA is TGTGCCTGGAGTGTACGGACCCCAGGGGGCTACACCTTC.

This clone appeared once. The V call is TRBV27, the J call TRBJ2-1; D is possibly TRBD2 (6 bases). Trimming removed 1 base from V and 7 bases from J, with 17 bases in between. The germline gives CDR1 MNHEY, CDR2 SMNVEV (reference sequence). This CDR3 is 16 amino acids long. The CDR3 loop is CASSLFSVPAGNEQFF. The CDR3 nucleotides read TGTGCCAGCAGTTTATTTTCGGTTCCGGCGGGGAATGAGCAGTTCTTC.

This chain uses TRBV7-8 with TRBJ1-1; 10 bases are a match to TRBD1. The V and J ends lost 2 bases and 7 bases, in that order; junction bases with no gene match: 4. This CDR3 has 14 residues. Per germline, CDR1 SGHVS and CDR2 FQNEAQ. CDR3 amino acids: CASSLRTGGFEAFF. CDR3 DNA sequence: TGTGCCAGCAGCTTAAGGACAGGGGGATTTGAAGCTTTCTTT.

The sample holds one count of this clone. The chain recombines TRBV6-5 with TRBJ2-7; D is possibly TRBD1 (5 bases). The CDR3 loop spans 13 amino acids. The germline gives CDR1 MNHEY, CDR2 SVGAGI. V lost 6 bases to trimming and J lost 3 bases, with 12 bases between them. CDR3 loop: CASSVTVLYEQYV. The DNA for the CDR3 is TGTGCCAGCAGCGTGACAGTCCTCTACGAGCAGTACGTC.

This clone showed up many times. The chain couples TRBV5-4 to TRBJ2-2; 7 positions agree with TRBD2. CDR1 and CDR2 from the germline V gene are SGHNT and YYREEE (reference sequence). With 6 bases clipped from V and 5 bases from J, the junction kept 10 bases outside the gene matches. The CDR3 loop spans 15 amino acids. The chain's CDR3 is CASNPGLDRTGELFF. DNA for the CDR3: TGTGCCAGCAACCCCGGACTAGATCGGACCGGGGAGCTGTTTTTT.

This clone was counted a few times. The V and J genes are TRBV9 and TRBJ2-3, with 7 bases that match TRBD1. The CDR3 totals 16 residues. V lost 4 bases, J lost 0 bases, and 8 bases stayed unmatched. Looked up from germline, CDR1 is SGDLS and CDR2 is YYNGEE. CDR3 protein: CASSQGTAPSTDTQYF. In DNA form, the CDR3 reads TGTGCCAGCAGCCAAGGGACAGCCCCTAGCACAGATACGCAGTATTTT.

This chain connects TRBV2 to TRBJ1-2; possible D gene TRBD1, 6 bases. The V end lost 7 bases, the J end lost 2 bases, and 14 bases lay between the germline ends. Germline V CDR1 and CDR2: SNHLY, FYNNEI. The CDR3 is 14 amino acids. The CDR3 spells CASNPTGLNYGYTF. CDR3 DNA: TGTGCCAGCAACCCGACAGGCCTGAACTATGGCTACACCTTC.

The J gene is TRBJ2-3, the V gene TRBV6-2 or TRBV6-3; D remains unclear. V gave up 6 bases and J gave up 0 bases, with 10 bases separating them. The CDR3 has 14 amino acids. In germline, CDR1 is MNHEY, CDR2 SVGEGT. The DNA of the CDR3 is TGTGCCAGCAGCTATAGCCTTAGCACAGATACGCAGTATTTT. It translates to CASSYSLSTDTQYF.

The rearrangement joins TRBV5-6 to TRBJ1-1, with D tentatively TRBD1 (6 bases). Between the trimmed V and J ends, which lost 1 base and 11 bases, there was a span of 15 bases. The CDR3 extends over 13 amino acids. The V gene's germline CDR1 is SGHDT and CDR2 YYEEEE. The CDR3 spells CASSLYRASGAFF. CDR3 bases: TGTGCCAGCAGCTTGTACAGGGCCTCTGGGGCTTTCTTT.

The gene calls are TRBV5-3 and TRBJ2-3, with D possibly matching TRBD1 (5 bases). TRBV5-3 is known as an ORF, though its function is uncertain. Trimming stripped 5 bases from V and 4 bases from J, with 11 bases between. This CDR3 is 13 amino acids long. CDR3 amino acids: CARRAGFADTQYF. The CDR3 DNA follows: TGTGCCAGAAGGGCAGGGTTTGCAGATACGCAGTATTTT.

CDR3 in DNA: TGTGCCTGGAGCCTACAGGGGTCCTACAATGAGCAGTTCTTC. Translating gives CAWSLQGSYNEQFF. This chain joins TRBV30 and TRBJ2-1; 7 nucleotides align to TRBD1. V dropped 3 bases and J dropped 1; count of bases not matched to a gene: 3. CDR1 GTSNPN and CDR2 SVGIG come from the germline V gene (reference sequence). CDR3 length: 14 residues.

CDR3 in amino acids: CASSEGRGDNTEAFF. The CDR3 nucleotides read TGTGCCAGCAGTGAAGGGCGGGGAGATAACACTGAAGCTTTCTTT. The chain links TRBV6-1 to TRBJ1-1; D unresolved. Trimming shortened V by 1 base and J by 2 bases, and 11 bases separated the two germline ends. CDR3 length equals 15 residues. Germline loops: CDR1 MNHNS, CDR2 SASEGT.